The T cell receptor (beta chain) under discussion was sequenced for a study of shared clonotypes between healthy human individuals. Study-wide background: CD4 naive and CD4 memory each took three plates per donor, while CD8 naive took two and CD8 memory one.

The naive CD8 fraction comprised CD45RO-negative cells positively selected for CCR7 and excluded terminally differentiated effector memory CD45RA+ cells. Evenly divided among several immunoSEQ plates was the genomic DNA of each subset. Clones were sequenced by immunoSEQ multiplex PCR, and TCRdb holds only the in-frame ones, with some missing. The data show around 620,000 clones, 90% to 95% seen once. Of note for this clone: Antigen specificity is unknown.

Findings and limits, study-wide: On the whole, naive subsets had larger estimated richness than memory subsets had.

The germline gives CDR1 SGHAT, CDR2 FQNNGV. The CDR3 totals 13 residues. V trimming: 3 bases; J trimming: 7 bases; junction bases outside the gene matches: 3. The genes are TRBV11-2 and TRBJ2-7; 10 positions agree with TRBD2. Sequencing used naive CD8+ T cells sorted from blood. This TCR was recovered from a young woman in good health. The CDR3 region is CASSLKLAGEQYF. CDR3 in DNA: TGTGCCAGCAGCTTGAAACTAGCGGGAGAGCAGTACTTC.